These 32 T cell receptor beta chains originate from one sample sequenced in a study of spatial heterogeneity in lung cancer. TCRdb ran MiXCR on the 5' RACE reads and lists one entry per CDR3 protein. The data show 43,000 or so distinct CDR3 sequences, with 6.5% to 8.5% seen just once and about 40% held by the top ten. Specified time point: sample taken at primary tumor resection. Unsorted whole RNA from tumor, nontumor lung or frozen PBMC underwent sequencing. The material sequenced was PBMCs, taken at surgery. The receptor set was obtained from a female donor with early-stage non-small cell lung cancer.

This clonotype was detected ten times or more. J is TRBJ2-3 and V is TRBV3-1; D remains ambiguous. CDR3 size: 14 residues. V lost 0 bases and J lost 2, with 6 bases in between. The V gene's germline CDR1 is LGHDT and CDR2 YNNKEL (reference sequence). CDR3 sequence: CASSQEPTTDTQYF. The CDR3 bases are TGTGCCAGCAGCCAAGAACCCACCACAGATACGCAGTATTTT.

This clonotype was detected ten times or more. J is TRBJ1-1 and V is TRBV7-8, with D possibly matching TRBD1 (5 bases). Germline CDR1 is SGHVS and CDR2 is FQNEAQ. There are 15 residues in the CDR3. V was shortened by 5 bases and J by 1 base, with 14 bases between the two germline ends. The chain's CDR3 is CASSNPGTGNTEAFF. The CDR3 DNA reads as TGTGCCAGCAGCAACCCCGGGACGGGGAACACTGAAGCTTTCTTT. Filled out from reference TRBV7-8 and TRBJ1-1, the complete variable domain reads GAGVSQSPRYKVAKRGQDVALRCDPISGHVSLFWYQQALGQGPEFLTYFQNEAQLDKSGLPSDRFFAERPEGSVSTLKIQRTQQEDSAVYLCASSNPGTGNTEAFFGQGTRLTVV.

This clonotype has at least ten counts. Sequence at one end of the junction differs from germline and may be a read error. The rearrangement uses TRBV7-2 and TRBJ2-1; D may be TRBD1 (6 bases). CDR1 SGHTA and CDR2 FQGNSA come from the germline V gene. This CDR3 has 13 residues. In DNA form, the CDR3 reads TGTGCCAGCAGCTTAGCCGGGACACTGGGTTTAATCTTC. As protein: CASSLAGTLGLIF.

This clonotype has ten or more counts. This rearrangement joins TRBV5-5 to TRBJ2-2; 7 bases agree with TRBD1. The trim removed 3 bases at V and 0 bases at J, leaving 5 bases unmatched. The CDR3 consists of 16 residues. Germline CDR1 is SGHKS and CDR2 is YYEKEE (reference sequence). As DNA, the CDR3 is TGTGCCAGCAGCTCAGGACAGGCTTCGAACACCGGGGAGCTGTTTTTT. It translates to CASSSGQASNTGELFF. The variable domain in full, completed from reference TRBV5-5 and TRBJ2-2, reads DAGVTQSPTHLIKTRGQQVTLRCSPISGHKSVSWYQQVLGQGPQFIFQYYEKEERGRGNFPDRFSARQFPNYSSELNVNALLLGDSALYLCASSSGQASNTGELFFGEGSRLTVL.

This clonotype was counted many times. The CDR3 sequence is CASSLGLAGGTDTQYF. In nucleotides, the CDR3 is TGTGCCAGCAGCTTAGGCCTAGCGGGGGGCACAGATACGCAGTATTTT. The J gene is TRBJ2-3, the V gene TRBV7-2, with 10 nucleotides matching TRBD2. V trimming: 1 base; J trimming: 1 base; junction bases outside the gene matches: 2. Germline loops: CDR1 SGHTA, CDR2 FQGNSA. The CDR3 loop spans 16 amino acids.

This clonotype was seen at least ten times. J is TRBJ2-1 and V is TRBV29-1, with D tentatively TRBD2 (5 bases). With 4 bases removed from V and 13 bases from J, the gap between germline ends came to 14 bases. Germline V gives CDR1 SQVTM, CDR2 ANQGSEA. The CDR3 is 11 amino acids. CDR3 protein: CSVVDSRIQFF. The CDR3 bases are TGCAGCGTTGTGGACTCCCGAATCCAGTTCTTC.

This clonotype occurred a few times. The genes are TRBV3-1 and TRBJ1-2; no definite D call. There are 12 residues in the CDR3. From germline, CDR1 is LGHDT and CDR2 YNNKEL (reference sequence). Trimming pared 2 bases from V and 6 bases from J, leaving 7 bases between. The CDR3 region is CASSQTYDGYTF. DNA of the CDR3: TGTGCCAGCAGCCAAACCTACGATGGCTACACCTTC.

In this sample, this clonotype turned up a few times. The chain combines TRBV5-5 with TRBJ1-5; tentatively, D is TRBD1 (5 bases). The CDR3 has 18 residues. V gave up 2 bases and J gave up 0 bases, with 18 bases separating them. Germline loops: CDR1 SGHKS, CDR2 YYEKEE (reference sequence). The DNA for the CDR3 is TGTGCCAGCAGCTTTACGATCTCGGGAGGGACTAGCAATCAGCCCCAGCATTTT. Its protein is CASSFTISGGTSNQPQHF.

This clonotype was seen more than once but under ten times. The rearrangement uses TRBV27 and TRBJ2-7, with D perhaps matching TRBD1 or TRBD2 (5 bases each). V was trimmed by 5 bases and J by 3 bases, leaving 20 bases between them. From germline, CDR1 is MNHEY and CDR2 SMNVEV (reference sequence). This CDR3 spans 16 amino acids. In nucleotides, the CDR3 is TGTGCCAGCAGTCAAGACCGGGACCATCCTTACTACGAGCAGTACTTC. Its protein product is CASSQDRDHPYYEQYF.

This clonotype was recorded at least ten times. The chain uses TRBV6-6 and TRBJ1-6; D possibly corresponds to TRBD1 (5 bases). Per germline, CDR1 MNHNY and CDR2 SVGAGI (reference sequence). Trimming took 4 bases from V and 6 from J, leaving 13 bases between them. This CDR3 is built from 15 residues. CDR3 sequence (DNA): TGTGCCAGCAGTTCCCGCGAGGGGACTAATTCACCCCTCCACTTT. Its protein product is CASSSREGTNSPLHF.

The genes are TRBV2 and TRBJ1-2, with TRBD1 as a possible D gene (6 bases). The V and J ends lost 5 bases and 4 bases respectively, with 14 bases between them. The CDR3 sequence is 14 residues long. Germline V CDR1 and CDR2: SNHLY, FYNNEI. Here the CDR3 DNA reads TGTGCCAGCAGTCCCACAGGGTTGAGCTATGGCTACACCTTC. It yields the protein CASSPTGLSYGYTF.

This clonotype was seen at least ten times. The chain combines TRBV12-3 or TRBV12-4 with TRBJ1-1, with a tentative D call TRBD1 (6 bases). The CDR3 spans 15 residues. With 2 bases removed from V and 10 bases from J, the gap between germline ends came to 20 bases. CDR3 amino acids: CASSLSNWGKGGAFF. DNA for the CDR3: TGTGCCAGCAGTTTATCAAATTGGGGTAAAGGGGGAGCTTTCTTT.

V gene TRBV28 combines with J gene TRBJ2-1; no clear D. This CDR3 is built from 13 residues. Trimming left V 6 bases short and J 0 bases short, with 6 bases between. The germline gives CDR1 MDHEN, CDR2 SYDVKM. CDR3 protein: CASRPSSYNEQFF. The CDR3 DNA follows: TGTGCCAGCAGGCCAAGCTCCTACAATGAGCAGTTCTTC.

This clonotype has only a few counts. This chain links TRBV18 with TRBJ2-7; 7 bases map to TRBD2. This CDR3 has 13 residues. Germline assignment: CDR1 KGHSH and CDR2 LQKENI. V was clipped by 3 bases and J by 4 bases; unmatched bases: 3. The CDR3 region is CASSPTGRYEQYF. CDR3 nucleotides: TGTGCCAGCTCACCCACCGGGAGGTACGAGCAGTACTTC.

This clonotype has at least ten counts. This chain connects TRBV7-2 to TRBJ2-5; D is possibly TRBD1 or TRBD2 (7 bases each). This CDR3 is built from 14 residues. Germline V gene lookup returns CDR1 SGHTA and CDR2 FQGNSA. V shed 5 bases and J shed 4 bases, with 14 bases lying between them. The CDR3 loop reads CASSLQGRGETQYF. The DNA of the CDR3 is TGTGCCAGCAGCCTACAGGGGAGGGGAGAGACCCAGTACTTC.

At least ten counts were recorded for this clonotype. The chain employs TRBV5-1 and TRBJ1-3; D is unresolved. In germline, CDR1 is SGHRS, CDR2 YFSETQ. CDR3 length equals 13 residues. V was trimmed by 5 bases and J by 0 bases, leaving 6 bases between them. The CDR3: CASRGTSGNTIYF. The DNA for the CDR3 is TGCGCCAGCAGAGGAACCTCTGGAAACACCATATATTTT.

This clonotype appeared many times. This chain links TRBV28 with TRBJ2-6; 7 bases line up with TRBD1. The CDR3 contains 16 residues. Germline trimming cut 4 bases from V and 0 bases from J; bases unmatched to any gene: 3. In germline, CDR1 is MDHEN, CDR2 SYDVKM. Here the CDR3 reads CASSSQGYSGANVLTF. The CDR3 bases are TGTGCCAGCAGTTCACAGGGGTACTCTGGGGCCAACGTCCTGACTTTC. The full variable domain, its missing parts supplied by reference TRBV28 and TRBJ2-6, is DVKVTQSSRYLVKRTGEKVFLECVQDMDHENMFWYRQDPGLGLRLIYFSYDVKMKEKGDIPEGYSVSREKKERFSLILESASTNQTSMYLCASSSQGYSGANVLTFGAGSRLTVL.

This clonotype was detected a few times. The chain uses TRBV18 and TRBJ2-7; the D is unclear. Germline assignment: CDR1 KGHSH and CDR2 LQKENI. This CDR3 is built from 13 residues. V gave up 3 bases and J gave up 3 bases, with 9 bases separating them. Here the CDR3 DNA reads TGTGCCAGCTCACCGCTGGATTTCTACGAGCAGTACTTC. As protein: CASSPLDFYEQYF. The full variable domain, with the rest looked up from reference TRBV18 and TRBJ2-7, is NAGVMQNPRHLVRRRGQEARLRCSPMKGHSHVYWYRQLPEEGLKFMVYLQKENIIDESGMPKERFSAEFPKEGPSILRIQQVVRGDSAAYFCASSPLDFYEQYFGPGTRLTVT.

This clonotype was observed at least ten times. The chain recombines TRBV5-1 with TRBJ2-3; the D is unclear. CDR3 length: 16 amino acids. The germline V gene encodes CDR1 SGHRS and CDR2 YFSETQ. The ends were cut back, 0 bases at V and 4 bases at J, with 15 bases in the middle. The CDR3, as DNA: TGCGCCAGCAGCTTGGGTACCGGGTCATCATCAGATACGCAGTATTTT. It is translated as CASSLGTGSSSDTQYF.

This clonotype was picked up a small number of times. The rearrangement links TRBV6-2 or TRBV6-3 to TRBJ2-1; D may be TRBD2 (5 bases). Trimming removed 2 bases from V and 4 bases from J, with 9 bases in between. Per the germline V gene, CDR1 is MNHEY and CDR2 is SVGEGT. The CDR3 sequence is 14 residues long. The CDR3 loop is CASSYVSGYNEQFF. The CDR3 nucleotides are TGTGCCAGCAGTTACGTCTCGGGGTACAATGAGCAGTTCTTC.

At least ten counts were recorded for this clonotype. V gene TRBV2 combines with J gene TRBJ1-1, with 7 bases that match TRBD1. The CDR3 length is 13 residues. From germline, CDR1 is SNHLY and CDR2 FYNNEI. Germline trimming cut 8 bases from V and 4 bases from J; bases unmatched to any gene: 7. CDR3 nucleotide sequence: TGTGCCAGCCAGAACAGGGGAATCACTGAAGCTTTCTTT. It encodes CASQNRGITEAFF.

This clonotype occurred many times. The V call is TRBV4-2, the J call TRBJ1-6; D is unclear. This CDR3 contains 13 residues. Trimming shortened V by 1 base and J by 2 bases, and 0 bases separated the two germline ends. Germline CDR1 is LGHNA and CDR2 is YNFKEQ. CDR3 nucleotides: TGTGCCAGCAGCCAAGCCTATAATTCACCCCTCCACTTT. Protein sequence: CASSQAYNSPLHF.

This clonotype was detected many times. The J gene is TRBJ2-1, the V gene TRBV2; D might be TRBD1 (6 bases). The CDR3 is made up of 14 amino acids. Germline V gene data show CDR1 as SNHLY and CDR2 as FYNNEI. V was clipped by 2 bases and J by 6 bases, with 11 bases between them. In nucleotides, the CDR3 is TGTGCCAGCAGTGAAACCCTACAGGGCAATGAGCAGTTCTTC. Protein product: CASSETLQGNEQFF.

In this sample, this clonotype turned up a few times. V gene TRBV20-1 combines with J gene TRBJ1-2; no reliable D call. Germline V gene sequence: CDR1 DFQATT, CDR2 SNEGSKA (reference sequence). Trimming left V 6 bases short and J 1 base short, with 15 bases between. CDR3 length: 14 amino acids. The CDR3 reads CSAGRGHFNYGYTF. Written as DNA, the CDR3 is TGCAGTGCAGGCCGTGGGCATTTTAACTATGGCTACACCTTC.

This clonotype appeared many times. CDR3 sequence reads: CASSLEMDQPQHF. The CDR3 DNA reads TGTGCCAGCAGCTTGGAAATGGATCAGCCCCAGCATTTT. The chain is built from TRBV5-5 and TRBJ1-5; no firm D call. Germline V lookup: CDR1 SGHKS, CDR2 YYEKEE (reference sequence). The CDR3 totals 13 residues. Trimming stripped 0 bases from V and 5 bases from J, with 6 bases between.

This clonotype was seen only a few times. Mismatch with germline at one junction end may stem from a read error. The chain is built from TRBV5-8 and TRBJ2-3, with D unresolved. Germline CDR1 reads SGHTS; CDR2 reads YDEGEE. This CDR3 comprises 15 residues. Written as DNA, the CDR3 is TGTGCCACCAGCATTGGGCCGGAAAGCACAGATACGCAGTATTTT. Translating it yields CATSIGPESTDTQYF.

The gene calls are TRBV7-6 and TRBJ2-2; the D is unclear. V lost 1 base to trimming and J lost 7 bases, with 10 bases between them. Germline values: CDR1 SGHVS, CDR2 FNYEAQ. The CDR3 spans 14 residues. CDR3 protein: CASSLDKPVGELFF. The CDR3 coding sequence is TGTGCCAGCAGCTTAGATAAGCCGGTCGGGGAGCTGTTTTTT.

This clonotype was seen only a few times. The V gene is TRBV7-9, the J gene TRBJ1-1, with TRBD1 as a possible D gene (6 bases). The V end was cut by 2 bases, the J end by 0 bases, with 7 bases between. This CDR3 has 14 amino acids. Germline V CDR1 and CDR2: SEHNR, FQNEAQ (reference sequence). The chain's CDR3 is CASSLTGLNTEAFF. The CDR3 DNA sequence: TGTGCCAGCAGCTTAACAGGGTTGAACACTGAAGCTTTCTTT. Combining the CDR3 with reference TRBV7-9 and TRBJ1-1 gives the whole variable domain DTGVSQNPRHKITKRGQNVTFRCDPISEHNRLYWYRQTLGQGPEFLTYFQNEAQLEKSRLLSDRFSAERPKGSFSTLEIQRTEQGDSAMYLCASSLTGLNTEAFFGQGTRLTVV.

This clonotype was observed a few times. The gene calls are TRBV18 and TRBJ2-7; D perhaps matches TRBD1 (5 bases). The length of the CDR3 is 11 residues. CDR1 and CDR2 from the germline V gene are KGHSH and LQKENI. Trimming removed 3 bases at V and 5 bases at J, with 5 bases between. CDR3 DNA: TGTGCCAGCTCACCGGGGCACGAGCAGTACTTC. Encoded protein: CASSPGHEQYF.

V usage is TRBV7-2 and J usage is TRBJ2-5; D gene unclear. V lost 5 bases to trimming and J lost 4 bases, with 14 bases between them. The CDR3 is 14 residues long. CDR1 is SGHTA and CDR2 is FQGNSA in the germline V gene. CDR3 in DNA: TGTGCCAGCAGCGTCGGGCCACTCGTAGAGACCCAGTACTTC. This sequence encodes CASSVGPLVETQYF. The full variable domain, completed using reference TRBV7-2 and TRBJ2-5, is GAGVSQSPSNKVTEKGKDVELRCDPISGHTALYWYRQSLGQGLEFLIYFQGNSAPDKSGLPSDRFSAERTGGSVSTLTIQRTQQEDSAVYLCASSVGPLVETQYFGPGTRLLVL.

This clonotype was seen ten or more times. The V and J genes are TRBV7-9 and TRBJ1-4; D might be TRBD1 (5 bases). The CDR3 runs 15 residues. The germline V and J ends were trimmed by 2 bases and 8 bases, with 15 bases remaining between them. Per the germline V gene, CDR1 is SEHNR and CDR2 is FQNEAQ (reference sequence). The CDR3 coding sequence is TGTGCCAGCAGCTTAATTTCCGGGACTCAGGAAAAACTGTTTTTT. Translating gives CASSLISGTQEKLFF.

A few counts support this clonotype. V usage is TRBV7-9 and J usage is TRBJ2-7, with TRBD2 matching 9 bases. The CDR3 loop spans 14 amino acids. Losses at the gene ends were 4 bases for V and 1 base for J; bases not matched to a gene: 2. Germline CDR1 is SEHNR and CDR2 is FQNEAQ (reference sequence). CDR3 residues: CASSSTSGSYEQYF. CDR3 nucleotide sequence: TGTGCCAGCAGCTCGACTAGCGGTTCCTACGAGCAGTACTTC.